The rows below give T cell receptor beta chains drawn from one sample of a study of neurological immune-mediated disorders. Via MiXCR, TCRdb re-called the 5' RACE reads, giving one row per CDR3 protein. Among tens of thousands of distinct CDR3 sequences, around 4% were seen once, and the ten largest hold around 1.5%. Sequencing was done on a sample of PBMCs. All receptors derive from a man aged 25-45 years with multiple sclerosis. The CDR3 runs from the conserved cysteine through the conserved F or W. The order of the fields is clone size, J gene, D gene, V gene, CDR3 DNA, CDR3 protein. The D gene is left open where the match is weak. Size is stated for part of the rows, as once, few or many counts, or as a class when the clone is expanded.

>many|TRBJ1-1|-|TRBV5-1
TGCGCCAGCAGCGTCGAGGGTACTGAAGCTTTCTTT
CASSVEGTEAFF
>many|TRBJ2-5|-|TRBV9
TGTGCCAGCAGCGTGTCGGGGGACACAGGGGAGGGGACCCAGTACTTC
CASSVSGDTGEGTQYF
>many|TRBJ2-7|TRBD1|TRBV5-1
TGCGCCAGCAGCCCCGCACTGACAGGGAGCTCCTACGAGCAGTACTTC
CASSPALTGSSYEQYF
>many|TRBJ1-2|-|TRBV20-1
TGCAGTGCTGATGACACATACTATGGCTACACCTTC
CSADDTYYGYTF
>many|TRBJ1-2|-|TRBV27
TGTGCCAGCAGTCCCGGAAGGTCTCACTATGGCTACACCTTC
CASSPGRSHYGYTF
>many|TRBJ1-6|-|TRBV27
TGTGCCAGCAGTTTACAGGGGCGGCGTAATTCACCCCTCCACTTT
CASSLQGRRNSPLHF
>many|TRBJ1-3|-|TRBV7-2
TGTGCCAGCAGCCCTCGGACAGCGCTCTCTGGAAACACCATATATTTT
CASSPRTALSGNTIYF
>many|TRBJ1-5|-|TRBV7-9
TGTGCCAGCAGCTTCGCCTTTGGAGGTAGCAATCAGCCCCAGCATTTT
CASSFAFGGSNQPQHF
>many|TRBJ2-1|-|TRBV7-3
TGTGCCAGCAGCTTGGCGGCGAGCTCCTACAATGAGCAGTTCTTC
CASSLAASSYNEQFF
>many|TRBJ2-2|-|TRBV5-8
TGTGCCAGCAGCTCTACCTCGTGGGGCAGGCAGCTGTTTTTT
CASSSTSWGRQLFF
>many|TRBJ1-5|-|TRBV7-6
TGTGCCAGCAGCCCGGGACGGGGGTCGCTTTATAGCAATCAGCCCCAGCATTTT
CASSPGRGSLYSNQPQHF
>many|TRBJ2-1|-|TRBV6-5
TGTGCCAGCAGTTACACCTTGGGGGGGCGGAATGAGCAGTTCTTC
CASSYTLGGRNEQFF
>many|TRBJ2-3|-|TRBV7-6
TGTGCCAGCAGCCAAACAGATACGCAGTATTTT
CASSQTDTQYF
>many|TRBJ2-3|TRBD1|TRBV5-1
TGCGCCAGCAGCGAGGGACAGGGCTCAGATACGCAGTATTTT
CASSEGQGSDTQYF
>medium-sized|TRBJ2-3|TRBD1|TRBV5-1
TGCGCCAGCAGCCGGGACAGATCAGATACGCAGTATTTT
CASSRDRSDTQYF
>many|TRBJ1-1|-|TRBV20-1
TGCAGTGCTAGACCAGGGTCTGAAGCTTTCTTT
CSARPGSEAFF
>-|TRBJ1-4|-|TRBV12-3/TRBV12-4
TGTGCCAGCAGTTTTCGACTCCTCGGGGCTAATGAAAAACTGTTTTTT
CASSFRLLGANEKLFF
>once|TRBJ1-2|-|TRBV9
TGTGCCAGCAGCGCGTCGGGCCCGTCAGGCTACACCTTC
CASSASGPSGYTF
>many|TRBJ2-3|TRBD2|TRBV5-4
TGTGCCAGCAGCTTGAATCTAGCGGGAGGGCCGTTAAGTACAGATACGCAGTATTTT
CASSLNLAGGPLSTDTQYF
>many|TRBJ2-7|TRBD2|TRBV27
TGTGCCAGCAGTACCCGGACTAGCGGGGGGGTAGGTGAGCAGTACTTC
CASSTRTSGGVGEQYF
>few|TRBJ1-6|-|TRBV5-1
TGCGCCAGCAGCTTGGCCGCGGGGGCTTCACCCCTCCACTTT
CASSLAAGASPLHF
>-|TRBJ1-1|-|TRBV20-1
TGCAGTGCTCCCCCGGCCATAAATACTGAAGCTTTCTTT
CSAPPAINTEAFF
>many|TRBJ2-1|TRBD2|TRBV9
TGTGCCAGCAGCGTGCTGACTAGCGGGGACAAGCAGTTCTTC
CASSVLTSGDKQFF
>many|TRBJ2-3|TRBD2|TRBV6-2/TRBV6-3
TGTGCCAGCAGTTACCCTAGACTAGCGGGGGGCAGCACAGATACGCAGTATTTT
CASSYPRLAGGSTDTQYF
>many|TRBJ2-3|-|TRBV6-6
TGTGCCAGCAGTTACGGGGGGGCCCTGGATACGCAGTATTTT
CASSYGGALDTQYF
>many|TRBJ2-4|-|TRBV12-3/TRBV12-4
TGTGCCAGCAGCCAGCAGGGTCGGGGGAACATTCAGTACTTC
CASSQQGRGNIQYF
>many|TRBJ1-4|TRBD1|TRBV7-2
TGTGCCAGCAGCTCCGGGACAGGGAATGAAAAACTGTTTTTT
CASSSGTGNEKLFF
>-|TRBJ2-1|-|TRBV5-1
TGCGCCAGCAGCCCGAGGATGGGGGGGCCTAGAAATGAGCAGTTCTTC
CASSPRMGGPRNEQFF
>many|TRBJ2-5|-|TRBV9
TGTGCCAGCAGCCCCCCGCGAGGGACCCAGTACTTC
CASSPPRGTQYF
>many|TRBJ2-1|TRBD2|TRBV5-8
TGTGCCAGCAGAACGACAGCGGGGTCCTACAATGAGCAGTTCTTC
CASRTTAGSYNEQFF
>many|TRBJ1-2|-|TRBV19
TGTGCCAGTAGTATAGCCGGCACAGACTATGGCTACACCTTC
CASSIAGTDYGYTF
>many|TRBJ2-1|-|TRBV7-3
TGTGCCAGCAGCTTAGGTTTTGGTTCTAGCAAAGGCAATGAGCAGTTCTTC
CASSLGFGSSKGNEQFF
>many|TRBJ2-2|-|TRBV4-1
TGCGCCAGCAGCCCACAGGGAAGCACCGGGGAGCTGTTTTTT
CASSPQGSTGELFF
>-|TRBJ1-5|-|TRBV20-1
TGCAGTGCTAGGAACAGGGAGAGTCAGCCCCAGAATTTT
CSARNRESQPQNF
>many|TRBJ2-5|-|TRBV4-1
TGCGCCAGCAGTCTCGGTCGGACCCAAGAGACCCAGTACTTC
CASSLGRTQETQYF
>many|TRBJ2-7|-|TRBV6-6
TGTGCCAGCACCATGACCGGCACTTACGAGCAGTACTTC
CASTMTGTYEQYF
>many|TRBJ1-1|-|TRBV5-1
TGCGCCAGCAGCCCCCGCGGGGATTGGGGGACTGAAGCTTTCTTT
CASSPRGDWGTEAFF
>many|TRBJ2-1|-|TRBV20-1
TGCAGTGCTAGAACGGGGACTCAAAGCTCCTACAATGAGCAGTTCTTC
CSARTGTQSSYNEQFF
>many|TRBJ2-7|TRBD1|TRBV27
TGTGCCAGCAGTCCGGGACAGGGGGCGAGTGAGCAGTACTTC
CASSPGQGASEQYF
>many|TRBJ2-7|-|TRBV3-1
TGTGCCAGCAGCCAAGTCATCTACGAGCAGTACTTC
CASSQVIYEQYF
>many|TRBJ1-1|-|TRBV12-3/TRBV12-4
TGTGCCAGCAGTTTAAAACCTCTCAGACAGCCTGAAGCTTTCTTT
CASSLKPLRQPEAFF
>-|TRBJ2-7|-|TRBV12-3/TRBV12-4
TGTGCCAGCAGTTCCCGGGGCGAATTTTCCTACGAGCAGTACTTC
CASSSRGEFSYEQYF
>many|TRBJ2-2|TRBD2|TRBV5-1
TGCGCCAGCAGCTTGCGGCTAGCGGGAGCCTACACCGGGGAGCTGTTTTTT
CASSLRLAGAYTGELFF
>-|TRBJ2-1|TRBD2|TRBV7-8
TGTGTCAGCAGCTCTAGCGGGGGGGCGGACGAGCAGTTCTTC
CVSSSSGGADEQFF
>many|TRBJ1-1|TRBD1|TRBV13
TGTGCCAGCAGCACAGGGACAGGTGAAGCTTTCTTT
CASSTGTGEAFF
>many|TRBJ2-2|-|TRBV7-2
TGTGCCAGCAGCTCCCACACCGGGGAGCTGTTTTTT
CASSSHTGELFF
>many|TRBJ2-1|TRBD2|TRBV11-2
TGTGCCAGCAGCCCTCCCAGGACTAGCGGGACTCGCTCCTACAATGAGCAGTTCTTC
CASSPPRTSGTRSYNEQFF
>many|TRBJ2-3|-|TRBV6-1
TGTGCCAGCGGAAGGAGGGCAGATACGCAGTATTTT
CASGRRADTQYF
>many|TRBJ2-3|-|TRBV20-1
TGCAGTGCTAGAGATCCGAATACGCAGTATTTT
CSARDPNTQYF
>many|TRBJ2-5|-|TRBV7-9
TGTGCCAGCAGCCGAGACTCATCCCAGGGGACCCAGTACTTC
CASSRDSSQGTQYF